In its sample, the clone carrying this T cell receptor beta chain ranks as large. As yet, its antigen is unknown. CDR3 length equals 14 residues. Per germline, CDR1 SGHTA and CDR2 FQGNSA. Trimming removed 7 bases from V and 1 base from J, with 13 bases in between. These data come from a study of Graves' ophthalmopathy and Graves' hyperthyroidism. Study-wide results and limits: A majority of expanded thyroid clonotypes exceeding 0.001 frequency were likewise present in blood.

Scientists amplified the TCR beta CDR3 regions from RNA transcripts. Scientists carried out first-round RT-PCR using HTBI primers and then a second-round multiplex PCR. TCRdb passed the multiplex PCR reads through MiXCR, listing each CDR3 protein once. The data show about 14,000 distinct CDR3 sequences, 50% seen once. Disease in donors with ophthalmopathy had moderate-to-severe activity, CAS ≥3, NOSPECS ≥4 and under 3 months' duration. The diagnosis combined clinical symptoms, thyroxine, TRAb, thyroid ultrasound and orbital computed tomography scans. Sequencing used peripheral blood. The chain employs TRBV7-2 and TRBJ2-5, with D possibly matching TRBD1 (6 bases). The source is a woman under 40 with Graves' ophthalmopathy. CDR3 sequence reads: CASKDSFTQETQYF. The CDR3 DNA follows: TGTGCCAGCAAGGACAGCTTCACCCAAGAGACCCAGTACTTC.